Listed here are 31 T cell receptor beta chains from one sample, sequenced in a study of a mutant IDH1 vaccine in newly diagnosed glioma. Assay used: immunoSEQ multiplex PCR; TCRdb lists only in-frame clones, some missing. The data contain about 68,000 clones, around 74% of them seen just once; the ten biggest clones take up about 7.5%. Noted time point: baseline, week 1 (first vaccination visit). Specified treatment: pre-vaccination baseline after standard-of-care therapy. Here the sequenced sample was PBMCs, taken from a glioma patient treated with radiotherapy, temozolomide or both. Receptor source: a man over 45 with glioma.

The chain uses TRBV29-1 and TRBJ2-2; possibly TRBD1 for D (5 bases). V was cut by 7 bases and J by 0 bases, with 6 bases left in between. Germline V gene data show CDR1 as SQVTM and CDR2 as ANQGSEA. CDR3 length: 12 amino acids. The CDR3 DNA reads TGCAGCGGGGGCTCGAACACCGGGGAGCTGTTTTTT. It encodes CSGGSNTGELFF.

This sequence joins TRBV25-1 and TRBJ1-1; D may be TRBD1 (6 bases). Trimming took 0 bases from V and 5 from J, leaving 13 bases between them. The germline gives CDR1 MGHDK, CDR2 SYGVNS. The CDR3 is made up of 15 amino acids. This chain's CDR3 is CASSEYGIRGTEAFF. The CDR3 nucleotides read TGTGCCAGCAGTGAATATGGTATCAGGGGAACTGAAGCTTTCTTT. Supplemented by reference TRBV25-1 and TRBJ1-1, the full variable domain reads EADIYQTPRYLVIGTGKKITLECSQTMGHDKMYWYQQDPGMELHLIHYSYGVNSTEKGDLSSESTVSRIRTEHFPLTLESARPSHTSQYLCASSEYGIRGTEAFFGQGTRLTVV.

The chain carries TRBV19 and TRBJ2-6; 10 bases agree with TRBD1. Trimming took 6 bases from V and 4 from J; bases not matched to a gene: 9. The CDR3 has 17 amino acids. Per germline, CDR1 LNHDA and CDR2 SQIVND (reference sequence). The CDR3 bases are TGTGCCAGTAGGCCCGGGGACAGGGGTTTAGGGGCCAACGTCCTGACTTTC. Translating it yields CASRPGDRGLGANVLTF.

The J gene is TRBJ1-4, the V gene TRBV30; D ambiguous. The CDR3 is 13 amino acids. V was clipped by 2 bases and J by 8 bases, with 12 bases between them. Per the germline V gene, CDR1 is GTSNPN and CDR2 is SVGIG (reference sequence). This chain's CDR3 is CAWSTSFPEKLFF. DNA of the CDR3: TGTGCCTGGAGTACTTCCTTTCCCGAAAAACTGTTTTTT.

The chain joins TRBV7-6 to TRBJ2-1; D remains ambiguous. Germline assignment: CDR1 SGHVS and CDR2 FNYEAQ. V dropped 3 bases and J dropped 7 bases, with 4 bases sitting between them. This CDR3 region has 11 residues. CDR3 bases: TGTGCCAGCAGCTTGGGGAATGAGCAGTTCTTC. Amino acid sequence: CASSLGNEQFF.

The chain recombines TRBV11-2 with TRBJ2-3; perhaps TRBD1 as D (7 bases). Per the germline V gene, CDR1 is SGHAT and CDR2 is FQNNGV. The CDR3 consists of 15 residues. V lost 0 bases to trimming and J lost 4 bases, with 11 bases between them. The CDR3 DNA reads TGTGCCAGCAGCTTAGATCGGAGGGGGCCAGATACGCAGTATTTT. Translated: CASSLDRRGPDTQYF.

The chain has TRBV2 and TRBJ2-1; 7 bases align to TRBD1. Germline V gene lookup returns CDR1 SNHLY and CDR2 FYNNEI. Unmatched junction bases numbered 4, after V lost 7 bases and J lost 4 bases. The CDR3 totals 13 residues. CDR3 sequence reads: CASIMTGYNEQFF. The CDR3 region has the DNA TGTGCCAGCATTATGACAGGGTACAATGAGCAGTTCTTC.

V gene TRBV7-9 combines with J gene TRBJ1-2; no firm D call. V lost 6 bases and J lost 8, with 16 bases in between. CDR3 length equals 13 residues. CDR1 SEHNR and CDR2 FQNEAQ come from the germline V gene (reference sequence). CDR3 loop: CASSSDNLGGYTF. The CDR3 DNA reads TGTGCCAGCAGTTCCGACAACCTGGGCGGCTACACCTTC.

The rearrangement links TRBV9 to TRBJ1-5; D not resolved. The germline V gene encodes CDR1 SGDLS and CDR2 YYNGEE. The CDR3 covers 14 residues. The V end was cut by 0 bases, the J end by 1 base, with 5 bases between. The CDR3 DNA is TGTGCCAGCAGCGTAGGTCAGAGCAATCAGCCCCAGCATTTT. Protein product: CASSVGQSNQPQHF.

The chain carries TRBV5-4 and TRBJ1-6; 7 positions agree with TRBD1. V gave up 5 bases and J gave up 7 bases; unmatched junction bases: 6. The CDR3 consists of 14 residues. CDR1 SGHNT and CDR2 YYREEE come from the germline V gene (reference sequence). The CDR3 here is CASRAGQINSPLHF. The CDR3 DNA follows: TGTGCCAGCAGGGCGGGACAGATCAATTCACCCCTCCACTTT. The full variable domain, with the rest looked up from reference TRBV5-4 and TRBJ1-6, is ETGVTQSPTHLIKTRGQQVTLRCSSQSGHNTVSWYQQALGQGPQFIFQYYREEENGRGNFPPRFSGLQFPNYSSELNVNALELDDSALYLCASRAGQINSPLHFGNGTRLTVT.

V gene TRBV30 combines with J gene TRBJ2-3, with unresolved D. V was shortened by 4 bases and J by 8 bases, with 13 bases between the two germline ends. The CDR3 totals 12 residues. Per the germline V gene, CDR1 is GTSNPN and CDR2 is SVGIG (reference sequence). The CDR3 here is CAWILPSGTQYF. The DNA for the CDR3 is TGTGCCTGGATACTGCCGAGTGGTACGCAGTATTTT.

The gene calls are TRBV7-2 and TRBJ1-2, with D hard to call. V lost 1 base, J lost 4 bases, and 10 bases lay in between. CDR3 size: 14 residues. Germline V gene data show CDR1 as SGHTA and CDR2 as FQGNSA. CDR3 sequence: CASSLEAQTYGYTF. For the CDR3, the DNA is TGTGCCAGCAGCTTAGAGGCCCAGACCTATGGCTACACCTTC.

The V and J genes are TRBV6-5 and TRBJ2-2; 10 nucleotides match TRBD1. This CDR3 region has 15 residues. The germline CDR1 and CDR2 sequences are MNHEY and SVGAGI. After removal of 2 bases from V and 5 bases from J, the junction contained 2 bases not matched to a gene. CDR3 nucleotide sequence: TGTGCCAGCAGTTACGGACAGGGGGAGACCGGGGAGCTGTTTTTT. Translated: CASSYGQGETGELFF.

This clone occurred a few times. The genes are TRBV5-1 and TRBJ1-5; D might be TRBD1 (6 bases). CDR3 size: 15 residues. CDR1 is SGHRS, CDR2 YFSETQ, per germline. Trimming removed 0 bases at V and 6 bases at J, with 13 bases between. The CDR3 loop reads CASSLGAGAAQPQHF. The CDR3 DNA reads TGCGCCAGCAGCTTGGGGGCGGGGGCGGCTCAGCCCCAGCATTTT. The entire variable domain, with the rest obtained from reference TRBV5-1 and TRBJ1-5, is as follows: KAGVTQTPRYLIKTRGQQVTLSCSPISGHRSVSWYQQTPGQGLQFLFEYFSETQRNKGNFPGRFSGRQFSNSRSEMNVSTLELGDSALYLCASSLGAGAAQPQHFGDGTRLSIL.

DNA of the CDR3: TGTGCCAGCAGCGTAGGGGCCCAAGAGACCCAGTACTTC. It is translated as CASSVGAQETQYF. The chain couples TRBV9 to TRBJ2-5; no clear D gene. V was trimmed by 0 bases and J by 1 base, leaving 4 bases between them. Germline V lookup: CDR1 SGDLS, CDR2 YYNGEE. CDR3 length: 13 amino acids.

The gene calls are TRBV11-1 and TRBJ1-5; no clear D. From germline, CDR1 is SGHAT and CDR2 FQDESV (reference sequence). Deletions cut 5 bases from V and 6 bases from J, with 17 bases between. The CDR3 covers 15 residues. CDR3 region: CASSAGPAGSQPQHF. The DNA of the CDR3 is TGTGCCAGCAGCGCGGGCCCGGCTGGGAGTCAGCCCCAGCATTTT. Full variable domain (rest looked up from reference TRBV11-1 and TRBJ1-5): EAEVAQSPRYKITEKSQAVAFWCDPISGHATLYWYRQILGQGPELLVQFQDESVVDDSQLPKDRFSAERLKGVDSTLKIQPAELGDSAMYLCASSAGPAGSQPQHFGDGTRLSIL.

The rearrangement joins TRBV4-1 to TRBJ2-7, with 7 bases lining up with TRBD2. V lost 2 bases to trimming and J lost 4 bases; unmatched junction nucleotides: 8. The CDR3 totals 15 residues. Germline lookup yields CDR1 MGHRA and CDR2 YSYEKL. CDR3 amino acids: CASSQSRDYTYEQYF. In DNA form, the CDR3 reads TGCGCCAGCAGCCAATCCCGGGACTACACTTACGAGCAGTACTTC.

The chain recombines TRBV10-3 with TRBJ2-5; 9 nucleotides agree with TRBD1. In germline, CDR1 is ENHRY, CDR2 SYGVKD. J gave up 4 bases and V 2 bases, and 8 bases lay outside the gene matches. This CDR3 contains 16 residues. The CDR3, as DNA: TGTGCCATCAGTGAGAACCGACAGGGGGGTTTAGAGACCCAGTACTTC. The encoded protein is CAISENRQGGLETQYF.

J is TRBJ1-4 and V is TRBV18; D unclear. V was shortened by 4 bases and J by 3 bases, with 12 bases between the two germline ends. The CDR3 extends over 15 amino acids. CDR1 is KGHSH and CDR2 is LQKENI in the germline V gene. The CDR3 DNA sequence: TGTGCCAGCTCACGGGAACCGGTGGCTAATGAAAAACTGTTTTTT. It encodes CASSREPVANEKLFF.

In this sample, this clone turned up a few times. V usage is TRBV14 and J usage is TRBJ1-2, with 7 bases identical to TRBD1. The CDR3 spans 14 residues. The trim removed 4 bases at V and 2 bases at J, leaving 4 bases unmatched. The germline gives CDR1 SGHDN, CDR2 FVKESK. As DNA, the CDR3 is TGTGCCAGCAGCCTTGGACAGGCCAACTATGGCTACACCTTC. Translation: CASSLGQANYGYTF.

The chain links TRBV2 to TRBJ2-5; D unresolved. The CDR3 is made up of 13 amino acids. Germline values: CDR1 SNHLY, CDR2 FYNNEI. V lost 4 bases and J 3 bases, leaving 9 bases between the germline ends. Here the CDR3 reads CASSGKEKETQYF. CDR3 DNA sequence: TGTGCCAGCAGTGGTAAAGAAAAAGAGACCCAGTACTTC. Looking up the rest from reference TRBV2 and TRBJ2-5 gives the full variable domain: EPEVTQTPSHQVTQMGQEVILRCVPISNHLYFYWYRQILGQKVEFLVSFYNNEISEKSEIFDDQFSVERPDGSNFTLKIRSTKLEDSAMYFCASSGKEKETQYFGPGTRLLVL.

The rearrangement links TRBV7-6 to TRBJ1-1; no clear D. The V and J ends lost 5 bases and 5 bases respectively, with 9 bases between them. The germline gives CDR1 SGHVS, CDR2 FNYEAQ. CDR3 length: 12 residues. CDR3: CASSGWGTEAFF. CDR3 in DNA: TGTGCCAGCAGCGGATGGGGTACTGAAGCTTTCTTT.

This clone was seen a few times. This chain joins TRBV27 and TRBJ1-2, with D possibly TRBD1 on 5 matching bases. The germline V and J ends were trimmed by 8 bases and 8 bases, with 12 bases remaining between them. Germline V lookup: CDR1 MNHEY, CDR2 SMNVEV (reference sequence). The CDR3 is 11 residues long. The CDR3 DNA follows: TGTGCCAGCGGGCGGGGCTACGGCTACACCTTC. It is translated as CASGRGYGYTF.

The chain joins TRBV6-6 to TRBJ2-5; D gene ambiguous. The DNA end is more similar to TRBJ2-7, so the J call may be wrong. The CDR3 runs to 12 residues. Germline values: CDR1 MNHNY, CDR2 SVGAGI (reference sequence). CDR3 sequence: CASSYLDSEQYF. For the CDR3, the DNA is TGTGCCAGCAGTTACTTAGACTCCGAGCAGTACTTC.

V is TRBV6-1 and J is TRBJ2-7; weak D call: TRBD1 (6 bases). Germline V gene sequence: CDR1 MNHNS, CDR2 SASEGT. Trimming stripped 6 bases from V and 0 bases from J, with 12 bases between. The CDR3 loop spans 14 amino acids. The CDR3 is CASRGHQSSYEQYF. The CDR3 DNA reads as TGTGCCAGCAGGGGACACCAGTCCTCCTACGAGCAGTACTTC.

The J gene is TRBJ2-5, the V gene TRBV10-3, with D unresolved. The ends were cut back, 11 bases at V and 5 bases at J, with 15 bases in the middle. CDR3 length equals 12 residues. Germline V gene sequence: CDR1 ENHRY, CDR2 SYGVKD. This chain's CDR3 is CASGGNSETQYF. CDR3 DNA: TGTGCCTCTGGCGGAAATTCTGAGACCCAGTACTTC.

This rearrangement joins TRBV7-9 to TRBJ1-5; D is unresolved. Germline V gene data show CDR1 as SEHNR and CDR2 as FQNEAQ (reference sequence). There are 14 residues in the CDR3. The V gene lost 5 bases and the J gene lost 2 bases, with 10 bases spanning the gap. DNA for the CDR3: TGTGCCAGCAGCCCCCGCGGAGGCAATCAGCCCCAGCATTTT. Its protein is CASSPRGGNQPQHF.

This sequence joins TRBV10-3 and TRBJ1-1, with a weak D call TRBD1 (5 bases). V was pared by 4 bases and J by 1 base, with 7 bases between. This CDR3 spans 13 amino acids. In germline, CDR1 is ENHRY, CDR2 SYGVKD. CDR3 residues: CAISVQANTEAFF. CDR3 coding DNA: TGTGCCATCAGTGTACAGGCGAACACTGAAGCTTTCTTT.

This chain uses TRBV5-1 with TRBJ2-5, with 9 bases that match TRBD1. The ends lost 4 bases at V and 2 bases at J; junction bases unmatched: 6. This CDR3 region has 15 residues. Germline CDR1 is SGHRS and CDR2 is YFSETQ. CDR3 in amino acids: CASSAGTGRQETQYF. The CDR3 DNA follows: TGCGCCAGCAGCGCCGGGACAGGGAGGCAAGAGACCCAGTACTTC.

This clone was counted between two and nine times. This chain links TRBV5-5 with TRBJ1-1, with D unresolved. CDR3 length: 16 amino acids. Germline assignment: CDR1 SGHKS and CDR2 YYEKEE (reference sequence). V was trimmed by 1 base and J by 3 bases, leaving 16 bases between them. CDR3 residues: CASSLSLPRRYTEAFF. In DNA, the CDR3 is TGTGCCAGCAGCTTGTCCCTCCCCCGGAGATACACTGAAGCTTTCTTT.

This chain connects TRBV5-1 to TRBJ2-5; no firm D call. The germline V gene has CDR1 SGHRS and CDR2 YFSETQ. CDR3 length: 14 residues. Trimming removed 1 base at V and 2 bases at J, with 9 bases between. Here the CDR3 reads CASSLITVQETQYF. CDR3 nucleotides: TGCGCCAGCAGCTTGATAACGGTTCAAGAGACCCAGTACTTC.